The 28 T cell receptor beta chains below all came from one sample that was sequenced in a study of blood T cells in healthy people across ages. It was with a sample-barcoded 5' primer and a J-beta primer mix that a second PCR of roughly 7 to 11 cycles was run. TCRdb redid the calling of the 5' RACE reads with MiXCR, one entry per CDR3 protein. The repertoire consists of around 900,000 distinct CDR3 sequences, with roughly half occurring once and the leading ten covering 20% to 25%. Sequenced material: blood. Every receptor here comes from a woman aged 55-69 years in good health.

The chain employs TRBV6-1 and TRBJ1-6; no clear D gene. CDR1 is MNHNS and CDR2 is SASEGT in the germline V gene. Trimming shortened V by 6 bases and J by 11 bases, and 20 bases separated the two germline ends. This CDR3 is built from 15 residues. The CDR3: CASRVLRSAPPPLHF. Here the CDR3 DNA reads TGTGCCAGCAGGGTCCTAAGATCAGCGCCTCCACCCCTCCACTTT.

This CDR3 is CSANFPRQAHYGYTF. The CDR3 bases are TGCAGTGCTAATTTCCCGCGACAGGCCCACTATGGCTACACCTTC. The rearrangement uses TRBV20-1 and TRBJ1-2; a weak D match, TRBD1 (6 bases). The V and J ends lost 4 bases and 3 bases respectively, with 18 bases between them. Looked up from germline, CDR1 is DFQATT and CDR2 is SNEGSKA (reference sequence). The CDR3 extends over 15 amino acids.

The chain employs TRBV13 and TRBJ2-1; 9 bases agree with TRBD1. Germline CDR1 and CDR2: PRHDT and FYEKMQ (reference sequence). V trimming: 0 bases; J trimming: 8 bases; junction bases outside the gene matches: 17. CDR3 length: 19 amino acids. The CDR3 DNA reads as TGTGCCAGCAGCTTAGGGGGCCAAACCGGGACAGGGAGTGTTGATGAGCAGTTCTTC. It yields the protein CASSLGGQTGTGSVDEQFF.

This clonotype has just one count. The chain recombines TRBV12-3 or TRBV12-4 with TRBJ2-5, with D hard to call. The CDR3 length is 13 residues. V lost 3 bases and J lost 3, with 8 bases in between. This CDR3 is CASSFRAEETQYF. CDR3 nucleotides: TGTGCCAGCAGTTTCCGGGCTGAAGAGACCCAGTACTTC.

The chain recombines TRBV6-1 with TRBJ2-6, with TRBD1 matching over 7 bases. This CDR3 has 19 amino acids. Per germline, CDR1 MNHNS and CDR2 SASEGT. Trimming cost V 11 bases and J 0 bases; bases outside gene matches: 19. CDR3 bases: TGTGCCTGCACCTCCCTAACAGGGGCCCGATTCTCTGGGGCCAACGTCCTGACTTTC. This translates into CACTSLTGARFSGANVLTF.

This sequence joins TRBV12-3 or TRBV12-4 and TRBJ2-7, with D tentatively TRBD1 (6 bases). V dropped 7 bases and J dropped 2 bases, with 18 bases sitting between them. This CDR3 is built from 15 residues. Here the CDR3 DNA reads TGTGCCAGCATAAAATCCGGGACACGGGCCTACGAGCAGTACTTC. Its protein is CASIKSGTRAYEQYF.

The chain joins TRBV29-1 to TRBJ2-1; D is unresolved. V was clipped by 7 bases and J by 2 bases, with 9 bases between them. The CDR3 is 12 residues long. CDR1 and CDR2 from the germline V gene are SQVTM and ANQGSEA. The DNA for the CDR3 is TGCAGCGCCCAAGTACCCTACAATGAGCAGTTCTTC. This gives the protein CSAQVPYNEQFF.

The CDR3 nucleotides are TGTGCCAGCAGGGTGGGCGCGGGAAAACTGTTTTTT. This sequence encodes CASRVGAGKLFF. This chain links TRBV2 with TRBJ1-4; no clear D gene. The CDR3 is 12 residues long. Per the germline V gene, CDR1 is SNHLY and CDR2 is FYNNEI. The V and J ends lost 6 bases and 10 bases respectively, with 12 bases between them.

The genes are TRBV2 and TRBJ2-3, with 8 bases lining up with TRBD2. In germline, CDR1 is SNHLY, CDR2 FYNNEI. The CDR3 loop spans 17 amino acids. V lost 0 bases, J lost 1 base, and 6 bases stayed unmatched. The CDR3 loop reads CASSEAPSGSGTDTQYF. In nucleotides, the CDR3 is TGTGCCAGCAGTGAAGCCCCCAGCGGGAGTGGCACAGATACGCAGTATTTT.

The CDR3 bases are TGCAGTGCTAGGGGACTAGCGGTGTCCTACGAGCAGTACTTC. This encodes CSARGLAVSYEQYF. This rearrangement joins TRBV20-1 to TRBJ2-7; 11 bases match TRBD2. J lost 1 base, V lost 3 bases, and 2 bases had no gene match. There are 14 residues in the CDR3. CDR1 is DFQATT and CDR2 is SNEGSKA in the germline V gene (reference sequence).

This clonotype has only a few counts. V gene TRBV5-1 combines with J gene TRBJ2-3; D possibly corresponds to TRBD2 (5 bases). CDR1 and CDR2 from the germline V gene are SGHRS and YFSETQ. V was clipped by 0 bases and J by 2 bases, with 10 bases between them. This CDR3 is built from 15 residues. CDR3: CASSLDTGFTDTQYF. CDR3 coding DNA: TGCGCCAGCAGCTTGGATACGGGATTCACAGATACGCAGTATTTT.

The chain joins TRBV12-3 or TRBV12-4 to TRBJ1-1; no clear D gene. V lost 4 bases, J lost 0 bases, and 6 bases lay in between. The CDR3 spans 13 residues. The CDR3 coding sequence is TGTGCCAGCAGTTGTGGGATGAACACTGAAGCTTTCTTT. It specifies CASSCGMNTEAFF.

In DNA, the CDR3 is TGTGCCAGCAGCCAAGCGAGGTTCTATGGCTACACCTTC. Translation: CASSQARFYGYTF. The chain uses TRBV3-1 and TRBJ1-2; no clear D gene. Deletions cut 1 base from V and 4 bases from J, with 7 bases between. CDR3 length equals 13 residues. Germline V CDR1 and CDR2: LGHDT, YNNKEL (reference sequence).

The chain has TRBV4-1 and TRBJ1-2; no clear D. Germline V gene sequence: CDR1 MGHRA, CDR2 YSYEKL. The CDR3 contains 14 residues. The ends were cut back, 1 base at V and 4 bases at J, with 10 bases in the middle. CDR3 coding DNA: TGCGCCAGCAGCCAAGCCTCGGCAAGCTATGGCTACACCTTC. Residues: CASSQASASYGYTF.

The V and J genes are TRBV7-2 and TRBJ2-1; 7 bases match TRBD1. Germline trimming cut 5 bases from V and 4 bases from J; bases unmatched to any gene: 11. Looked up from germline, CDR1 is SGHTA and CDR2 is FQGNSA. This CDR3 contains 16 residues. CDR3 sequence reads: CASSVGTDILYNEQFF. CDR3 DNA: TGTGCCAGCAGCGTCGGGACAGATATATTGTACAATGAGCAGTTCTTC.

V and J are TRBV20-1 and TRBJ1-2; 9 nucleotides line up with TRBD1. V shed 6 bases, J shed 7 bases, and the junction held 12 bases outside the gene matches. The CDR3 length is 14 residues. CDR1 is DFQATT and CDR2 is SNEGSKA in the germline V gene (reference sequence). DNA for the CDR3: TGCAGTGCCGCCTCGGGACAGGGCAGTTGTGGCTACACCTTC. It codes for CSAASGQGSCGYTF.

The rearrangement uses TRBV3-1 and TRBJ2-1; D not resolved. Germline CDR1 and CDR2: LGHDT and YNNKEL (reference sequence). This CDR3 region has 12 residues. The germline V and J ends were trimmed by 5 bases and 12 bases, with 14 bases remaining between them. DNA of the CDR3: TGTGCCAGCAGCAAGACCACCGAAGCGCAGTTCTTC. It translates to CASSKTTEAQFF.

The chain combines TRBV6-1 with TRBJ1-6, with D uncertain. The germline CDR1 and CDR2 sequences are MNHNS and SASEGT. This CDR3 contains 13 residues. V was clipped by 3 bases and J by 11 bases, with 11 bases between them. The CDR3 DNA reads as TGTGCCAGCAGTGACCTCCCGGCCGCACCCCTCCACTTT. It translates to CASSDLPAAPLHF.

The chain carries TRBV3-1 and TRBJ1-5; D gene unclear. The ends were cut back, 0 bases at V and 7 bases at J, with 10 bases in the middle. CDR1 and CDR2 from the germline V gene are LGHDT and YNNKEL (reference sequence). This CDR3 has 14 amino acids. The CDR3 reads CASSQDPAGQPQHF. Written as DNA, the CDR3 is TGTGCCAGCAGCCAAGATCCTGCTGGCCAGCCCCAGCATTTT.

The V gene is TRBV10-2, the J gene TRBJ2-1; TRBD1 might be the D (6 bases). CDR3 length equals 13 residues. Trimming took off 3 bases at V and 8 bases at J, with 11 bases between the two ends. CDR1 WSHSY and CDR2 SAAADI come from the germline V gene. The CDR3 DNA reads as TGCGCCAGCAGTGACACAGGGCCCCATGAGCAGTTCTTC. The encoded protein is CASSDTGPHEQFF.

This clonotype was seen more than once but under ten times. This chain connects TRBV11-2 to TRBJ2-7; no reliable D call. Trimming left V 3 bases short and J 4 bases short, with 10 bases between. This CDR3 has 13 residues. CDR1 is SGHAT, CDR2 FQNNGV, per germline. Here the CDR3 reads CASSLDREYEQYF. The CDR3 DNA follows: TGTGCCAGCAGCTTGGACCGCGAATACGAGCAGTACTTC. The whole variable domain, remainder taken from reference TRBV11-2 and TRBJ2-7, is EAGVAQSPRYKIIEKRQSVAFWCNPISGHATLYWYQQILGQGPKLLIQFQNNGVVDDSQLPKDRFSAERLKGVDSTLKIQPAKLEDSAVYLCASSLDREYEQYFGPGTRLTVT.

This clonotype was observed a few times. This chain uses TRBV14 with TRBJ2-3, with D unresolved. Germline V gene data show CDR1 as SGHDN and CDR2 as FVKESK. Trimming took off 8 bases at V and 7 bases at J, with 4 bases between the two ends. The CDR3 sequence is 9 residues long. The CDR3 here is CASPHTQYF. DNA of the CDR3: TGTGCCAGCCCGCATACGCAGTATTTT. Using reference TRBV14 and TRBJ2-3 for the parts outside the CDR3, the full variable domain is EAGVTQFPSHSVIEKGQTVTLRCDPISGHDNLYWYRRVMGKEIKFLLHFVKESKQDESGMPNNRFLAERTGGTYSTLKVQPAELEDSGVYFCASPHTQYFGPGTRLTVL.

The chain combines TRBV29-1 with TRBJ2-3; 8 bases are a match to TRBD1. From germline, CDR1 is SQVTM and CDR2 ANQGSEA. The junction had 9 bases not matched to a gene; V was cut back by 4 bases and J by 6 bases. The CDR3 is 14 residues long. As DNA, the CDR3 is TGCAGCGTTGGCCGGACAGGGATACCCGATACGCAGTATTTT. This codes for CSVGRTGIPDTQYF.

The CDR3 here is CASSLPLSSSGANVLTF. CDR3 DNA: TGTGCCAGCAGTTTACCCTTGTCGAGCTCTGGGGCCAACGTCCTGACTTTC. The chain links TRBV12-3 or TRBV12-4 to TRBJ2-6, with unresolved D. CDR3 length: 17 amino acids. Trimming took 2 bases from V and 0 from J, leaving 11 bases between them.

This clonotype showed up many times. The chain uses TRBV5-1 and TRBJ2-1, with no clear D. This CDR3 has 14 amino acids. Deletions cut 2 bases from V and 6 bases from J, with 12 bases between. Germline loops: CDR1 SGHRS, CDR2 YFSETQ. The CDR3 coding sequence is TGCGCCAGCAGCTTTTCCAGCTGGAGCAATGAGCAGTTCTTC. Its translation: CASSFSSWSNEQFF.

In this sample, this clonotype turned up a few times. This chain uses TRBV6-1 with TRBJ2-4; TRBD1 matches 8 bases. CDR1 MNHNS and CDR2 SASEGT come from the germline V gene. The J segment lost 6 bases and the V segment lost 4 bases, leaving 8 bases of the junction unmatched. This CDR3 spans 15 amino acids. The CDR3 DNA sequence: TGTGCCAGCAGTGGTGTAGGACAGGGTCCAAACATTCAGTACTTC. Amino acids: CASSGVGQGPNIQYF.

This sequence joins TRBV20-1 and TRBJ1-2; 10 bases are shared with TRBD1. The V gene's germline CDR1 is DFQATT and CDR2 SNEGSKA (reference sequence). Trimming cost V 6 bases and J 3 bases; bases outside gene matches: 7. CDR3 size: 14 residues. CDR3 bases: TGCAGTGCAGTAAAGGGGACAGGGGACTATGGCTACACCTTC. Residues: CSAVKGTGDYGYTF.

This rearrangement joins TRBV10-3 to TRBJ2-3; D is ambiguous. There are 13 residues in the CDR3. Trimming took 6 bases from V and 1 from J, leaving 8 bases between them. Germline V gene lookup returns CDR1 ENHRY and CDR2 SYGVKD. CDR3 sequence: CAIRWSGTDTQYF. DNA of the CDR3: TGTGCCATCAGGTGGTCGGGCACAGATACGCAGTATTTT.